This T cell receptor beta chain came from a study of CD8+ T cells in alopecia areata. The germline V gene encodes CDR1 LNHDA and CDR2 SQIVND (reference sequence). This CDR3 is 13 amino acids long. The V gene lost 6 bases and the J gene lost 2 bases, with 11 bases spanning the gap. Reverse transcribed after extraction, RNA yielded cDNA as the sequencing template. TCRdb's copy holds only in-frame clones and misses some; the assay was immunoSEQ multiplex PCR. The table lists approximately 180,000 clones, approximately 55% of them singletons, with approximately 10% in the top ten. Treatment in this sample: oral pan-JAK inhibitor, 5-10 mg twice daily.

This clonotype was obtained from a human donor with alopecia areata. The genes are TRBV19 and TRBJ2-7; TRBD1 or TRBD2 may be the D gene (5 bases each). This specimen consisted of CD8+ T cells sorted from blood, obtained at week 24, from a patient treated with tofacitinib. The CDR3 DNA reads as TGTGCCAGTAGCTTCGGGGACGCCTACGAGCAGTACTTC. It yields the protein CASSFGDAYEQYF.